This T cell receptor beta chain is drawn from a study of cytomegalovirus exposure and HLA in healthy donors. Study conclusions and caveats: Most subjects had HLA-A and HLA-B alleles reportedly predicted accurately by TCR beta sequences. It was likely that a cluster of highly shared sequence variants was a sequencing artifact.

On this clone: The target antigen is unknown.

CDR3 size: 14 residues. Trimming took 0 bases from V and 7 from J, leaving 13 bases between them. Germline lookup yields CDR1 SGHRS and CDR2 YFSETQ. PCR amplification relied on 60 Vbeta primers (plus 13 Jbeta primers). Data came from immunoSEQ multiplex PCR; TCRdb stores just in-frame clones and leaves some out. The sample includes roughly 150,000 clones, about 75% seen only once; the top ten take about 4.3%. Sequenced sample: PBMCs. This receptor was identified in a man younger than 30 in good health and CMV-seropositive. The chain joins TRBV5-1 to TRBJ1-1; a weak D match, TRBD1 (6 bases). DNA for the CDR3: TGCGCCAGCAGCTTGGCCGGACAGCTGGGTGAAGCTTTCTTT. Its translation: CASSLAGQLGEAFF.